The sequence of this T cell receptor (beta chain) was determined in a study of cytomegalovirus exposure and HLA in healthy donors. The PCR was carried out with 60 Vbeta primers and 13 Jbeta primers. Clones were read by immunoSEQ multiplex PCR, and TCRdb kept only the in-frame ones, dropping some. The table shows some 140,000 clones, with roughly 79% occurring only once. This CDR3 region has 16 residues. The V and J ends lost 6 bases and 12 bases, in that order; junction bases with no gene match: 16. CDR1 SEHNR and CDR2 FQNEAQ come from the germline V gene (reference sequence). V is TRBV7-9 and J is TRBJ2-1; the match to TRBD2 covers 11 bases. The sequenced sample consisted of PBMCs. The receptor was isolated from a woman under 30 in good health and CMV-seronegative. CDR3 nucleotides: TGTGCCAGCAGTATAGCGGGAGGGTCTATTTTTCGAATGCAGTTCTTC. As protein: CASSIAGGSIFRMQFF.